The T cell receptor beta chain under discussion was sequenced for a study of CD8 T cells in Susac syndrome. The authors reverse transcribed roughly 0.5 to 1 ug RNA with random hexamers. One entry per CDR3 protein, called by TCRdb with MiXCR from the immunoSEQ multiplex PCR reads. The table records some 170,000 distinct CDR3 sequences, just over 90% of them present only once. The sequence derives from a human donor in good health. Sequencing was done on a sample of CD4+ T cells from PBMCs.

DNA for the CDR3: TGTGCCATCAGAGACCCTGGAAACAATTCACCCCTCCACTTT. Amino acid sequence: CAIRDPGNNSPLHF. The chain carries TRBV10-3 and TRBJ1-6; no reliable D call. Trimming shortened V by 6 bases and J by 7 bases, and 13 bases separated the two germline ends. Germline CDR1 reads ENHRY; CDR2 reads SYGVKD. The CDR3 length is 14 residues.